These 20 T cell receptor beta chains were sequenced from one sample in a study of T cells after yellow fever vaccination (dated by TCRdb to about 2019). The treatment or condition tag for this specimen amounts to: live attenuated yellow fever vaccine strain. The library was produced with 5' RACE. For sequencing, an Illumina HiSeq 2500 was employed. TCRdb ran its own pipeline on the public reads, namely fastp trimming at Q25 and MiXCR clone calling, and kept in-frame beta chains. Every entry covers one CDR3 protein and lists the most common genes and DNA from its rows. In all, the sample holds some 600,000 distinct CDR3 sequences, and roughly an eighth of those were seen once. The ten largest clonotypes hold about 16% of the sample. The source was PBMCs, collected on the day of the yellow fever booster vaccination. All receptors derive from a man younger than 40 who received the YFV17D yellow fever vaccine.

J is TRBJ2-5 and V is TRBV7-9; the match to TRBD1 covers 7 bases. This CDR3 is built from 17 residues. Germline V CDR1 and CDR2: SEHNR, FQNEAQ (reference sequence). J lost 5 bases, V lost 5 bases, and 17 bases had no gene match. CDR3 sequence reads: CASSASDRLRSVETQYF. CDR3 coding DNA: TGTGCCAGCAGCGCTTCGGACAGGCTCAGGTCCGTGGAGACCCAGTACTTC.

This chain joins TRBV20-1 and TRBJ1-6, with D maybe TRBD1 (6 bases). The ends were cut back, 1 base at V and 7 bases at J, with 8 bases in the middle. The CDR3 consists of 13 residues. Per the germline V gene, CDR1 is DFQATT and CDR2 is SNEGSKA (reference sequence). The CDR3 bases are TGCAGTGCTAGAGCAGGGGACAATTCACCCCTCCACTTT. It yields the protein CSARAGDNSPLHF.

This chain links TRBV5-1 with TRBJ2-3; TRBD2 matches at 11 bases. V trimming: 0 bases; J trimming: 0 bases; junction bases outside the gene matches: 6. The CDR3 has 18 residues. Germline lookup yields CDR1 SGHRS and CDR2 YFSETQ. CDR3 nucleotides: TGCGCCAGCAGCTTGGTAGGGACTAGCGGAGTCAGCACAGATACGCAGTATTTT. The encoded protein is CASSLVGTSGVSTDTQYF.

J is TRBJ1-3 and V is TRBV18; D remains unclear. Germline lookup yields CDR1 KGHSH and CDR2 LQKENI. V was clipped by 3 bases and J by 6 bases, with 6 bases between them. CDR3 length: 12 amino acids. CDR3 in amino acids: CASSPDANTIYF. The CDR3 DNA reads TGTGCCAGCTCACCGGACGCAAACACCATATATTTT.

The chain is built from TRBV28 and TRBJ2-1; 9 positions match TRBD2. This CDR3 spans 14 amino acids. V was pared by 9 bases and J by 0 bases, with 3 bases of the junction left unmatched. Germline CDR1 reads MDHEN; CDR2 reads SYDVKM. CDR3 sequence (DNA): TGTGCCAGTCTTAGCGGGAGCTCCTACAATGAGCAGTTCTTC. This encodes CASLSGSSYNEQFF. Combining the CDR3 with reference TRBV28 and TRBJ2-1 gives the whole variable domain DVKVTQSSRYLVKRTGEKVFLECVQDMDHENMFWYRQDPGLGLRLIYFSYDVKMKEKGDIPEGYSVSREKKERFSLILESASTNQTSMYLCASLSGSSYNEQFFGPGTRLTVL.

The genes are TRBV5-1 and TRBJ2-1; D uncertain. V lost 0 bases to trimming and J lost 5 bases, with 9 bases between them. The CDR3 extends over 14 amino acids. Germline V gives CDR1 SGHRS, CDR2 YFSETQ. The CDR3 loop reads CASSLEVRHNEQFF. The CDR3 nucleotides are TGCGCCAGCAGCTTGGAGGTTCGCCACAATGAGCAGTTCTTC. The full variable domain, its missing parts supplied by reference TRBV5-1 and TRBJ2-1, is KAGVTQTPRYLIKTRGQQVTLSCSPISGHRSVSWYQQTPGQGLQFLFEYFSETQRNKGNFPGRFSGRQFSNSRSEMNVSTLELGDSALYLCASSLEVRHNEQFFGPGTRLTVL.

Only a few counts were recorded for this clonotype. The rearrangement uses TRBV20-1 and TRBJ2-3; tentatively, D is TRBD1 or TRBD2 (5 bases each). Germline V gene sequence: CDR1 DFQATT, CDR2 SNEGSKA (reference sequence). The CDR3 runs 14 residues. With 5 bases removed from V and 1 base from J, the gap between germline ends came to 13 bases. In nucleotides, the CDR3 is TGCAGTGCTTCCGGGACCCCAGGCACAGATACGCAGTATTTT. Its translation is CSASGTPGTDTQYF.

The CDR3 spells CASTILETSTDTQYF. CDR3 nucleotides: TGTGCCAGCACCATTCTAGAGACTAGCACAGATACGCAGTATTTT. The V gene is TRBV7-9, the J gene TRBJ2-3; D not resolved. V gave up 7 bases and J gave up 0 bases, with 14 bases separating them. This CDR3 contains 15 residues. Germline CDR1 and CDR2: SEHNR and FQNEAQ (reference sequence).

This clonotype was counted a few times. The chain combines TRBV30 with TRBJ1-3; TRBD1 might be the D (5 bases). Trimming removed 7 bases at V and 3 bases at J, with 16 bases between. The CDR3 sequence is 14 residues long. In germline, CDR1 is GTSNPN, CDR2 SVGIG (reference sequence). CDR3 loop: CASTGWLGGNTIYF. For the CDR3, the DNA is TGTGCCTCTACAGGATGGTTGGGTGGAAACACCATATATTTT.

Points on this clonotype: The junction shows a germline mismatch at one end, possibly a read error. The CDR3 reads CAISWDSGRKESYNEQFF. The CDR3 bases are TGTGCCATCAGTTGGGATAGCGGGAGGAAGGAATCCTACAATGAGCAGTTCTTC. V and J are TRBV2 and TRBJ2-1, with 10 bases fitting TRBD2. Germline values: CDR1 SNHLY, CDR2 FYNNEI. This CDR3 contains 18 residues.

In this sample, this clonotype turned up a few times. V and J are TRBV4-3 and TRBJ2-4, with TRBD2 matching over 10 bases. CDR1 LGHNA and CDR2 YSLEER come from the germline V gene. This CDR3 contains 20 residues. V was pared by 0 bases and J by 0 bases, with 11 bases of the junction left unmatched. DNA of the CDR3: TGCGCCAGCAGCCAAGATCTAATAGCGGGAGGAGTGGGAGCCAAAAACATTCAGTACTTC. Translated, it gives CASSQDLIAGGVGAKNIQYF.

This chain links TRBV5-4 with TRBJ2-6; D gene ambiguous. The V and J ends lost 0 bases and 1 base respectively, with 5 bases between them. Germline CDR1 reads SGHNT; CDR2 reads YYREEE (reference sequence). The CDR3 covers 15 residues. Written as DNA, the CDR3 is TGTGCCAGCAGCTTGGATCTATCTGGGGCCAACGTCCTGACTTTC. Translated: CASSLDLSGANVLTF.

This clonotype came up a few times. This chain connects TRBV6-1 to TRBJ2-3; a weak D match, TRBD2 (5 bases). Trimming shortened V by 6 bases and J by 4 bases, and 17 bases separated the two germline ends. CDR1 and CDR2 from the germline V gene are MNHNS and SASEGT. The CDR3 is 15 amino acids. The CDR3 sequence is CASRTVGSGADTQYF. The CDR3 DNA is TGTGCCAGCAGAACAGTGGGGAGCGGAGCAGATACGCAGTATTTT.

This clonotype turned up a few times. J is TRBJ1-2 and V is TRBV20-1; D perhaps matches TRBD1 (6 bases). This CDR3 comprises 11 residues. Trimming stripped 4 bases from V and 8 bases from J, with 11 bases between. From germline, CDR1 is DFQATT and CDR2 SNEGSKA (reference sequence). The CDR3 DNA is TGCAGTGCTAACCAGGGGTACGGCTACACCTTC. It encodes CSANQGYGYTF.

This clonotype appeared a few times. This rearrangement joins TRBV14 to TRBJ2-3; 7 bases are a match to TRBD2. This CDR3 is built from 17 residues. Germline assignment: CDR1 SGHDN and CDR2 FVKESK. The junction had 9 bases not matched to a gene; V was cut back by 1 base and J by 2 bases. CDR3 amino acids: CASSQGGRAGLTDTQYF. In DNA form, the CDR3 reads TGTGCCAGCAGCCAAGGAGGGAGAGCGGGGCTCACAGATACGCAGTATTTT. Full variable domain (rest looked up from reference TRBV14 and TRBJ2-3): EAGVTQFPSHSVIEKGQTVTLRCDPISGHDNLYWYRRVMGKEIKFLLHFVKESKQDESGMPNNRFLAERTGGTYSTLKVQPAELEDSGVYFCASSQGGRAGLTDTQYFGPGTRLTVL.

This clonotype came up a few times. The chain couples TRBV18 to TRBJ2-5; 10 bases are a match to TRBD2. Germline lookup yields CDR1 KGHSH and CDR2 LQKENI. Germline trimming cut 3 bases from V and 1 base from J; bases unmatched to any gene: 11. This CDR3 spans 18 amino acids. As DNA, the CDR3 is TGTGCCAGCTCACCCGGGGCTTGGACTAGCGGCTTCCAAGAGACCCAGTACTTC. Its protein is CASSPGAWTSGFQETQYF.

This clonotype showed up just a few times. The chain links TRBV7-6 to TRBJ2-5, with D possibly matching TRBD2 (6 bases). The CDR3 is made up of 18 amino acids. The germline V gene encodes CDR1 SGHVS and CDR2 FNYEAQ. V shed 5 bases and J shed 5 bases, with 27 bases lying between them. CDR3 in amino acids: CASSHFAGASVKGETQYF. The CDR3 nucleotides read TGTGCCAGCAGCCATTTCGCGGGTGCTAGCGTGAAGGGGGAGACCCAGTACTTC.

The chain couples TRBV5-4 to TRBJ1-3; D not resolved. The length of the CDR3 is 16 residues. Trimming removed 4 bases from V and 0 bases from J, with 14 bases in between. Germline-derived CDR1 and CDR2 are SGHNT and YYREEE (reference sequence). The CDR3 loop is CASSLAGGNSGNTIYF. CDR3 bases: TGTGCCAGCAGCCTCGCCGGAGGGAACTCTGGAAACACCATATATTTT.

V gene TRBV20-1 combines with J gene TRBJ2-7; a weak D match, TRBD2 (6 bases). Looked up from germline, CDR1 is DFQATT and CDR2 is SNEGSKA (reference sequence). V gave up 0 bases and J gave up 3 bases, with 15 bases separating them. The CDR3 is made up of 15 amino acids. CDR3 protein: CSARDFTGENYEQYF. CDR3 bases: TGCAGTGCTAGAGATTTCACGGGAGAAAACTACGAGCAGTACTTC.

The chain uses TRBV30 and TRBJ2-1; D is tentatively TRBD1 or TRBD2 (5 bases each). Trimming took 2 bases from V and 5 from J, leaving 19 bases between them. The CDR3 loop spans 16 amino acids. The germline V gene encodes CDR1 GTSNPN and CDR2 SVGIG (reference sequence). In DNA form, the CDR3 reads TGTGCCTGGAGTTACCGGGGCGCGGAAAAAAACAATGAGCAGTTCTTC. Translating gives CAWSYRGAEKNNEQFF.